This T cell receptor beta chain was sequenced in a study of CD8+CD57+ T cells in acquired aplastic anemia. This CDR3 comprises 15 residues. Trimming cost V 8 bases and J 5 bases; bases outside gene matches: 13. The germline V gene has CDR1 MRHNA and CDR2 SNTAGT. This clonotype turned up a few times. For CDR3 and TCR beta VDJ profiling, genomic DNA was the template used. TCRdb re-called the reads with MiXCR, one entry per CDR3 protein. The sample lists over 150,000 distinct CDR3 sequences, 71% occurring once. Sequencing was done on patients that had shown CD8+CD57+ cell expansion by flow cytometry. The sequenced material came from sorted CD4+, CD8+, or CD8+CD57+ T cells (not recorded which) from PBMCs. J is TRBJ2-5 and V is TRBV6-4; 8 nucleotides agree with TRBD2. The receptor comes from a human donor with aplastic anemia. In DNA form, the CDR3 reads TGTGCCAGCGCCCCCCCGGGACTAGGGACGGAGACCCAGTACTTC. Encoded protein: CASAPPGLGTETQYF.